The source of this T cell receptor (beta chain) is a study of OX40 agonist ivuxolimab in advanced cancers. Produced via immunoSEQ multiplex PCR; TCRdb's table is partial and in-frame only. In the table there are tens of thousands of clones, about 86% of which are singletons. Patients were excluded for autoimmune disease history or systemic immunosuppression. Germline CDR1 reads ENHRY; CDR2 reads SYGVKD. The length of the CDR3 is 13 residues. Trimming shortened V by 4 bases and J by 4 bases, and 10 bases separated the two germline ends. Sequenced here: CD4+ or CD8+ T cells sorted from blood, sampled in a trial of the OX40 agonist ivuxolimab. The chain carries TRBV10-3 and TRBJ1-2, with TRBD1 as a possible D gene (5 bases). The TCR comes from an adult with an advanced solid tumor such as melanoma, head and neck, liver or kidney cancer. CDR3 sequence (DNA): TGTGCCATCAGTGGTGTAGGGGCCTATGGCTACACCTTC. Protein sequence: CAISGVGAYGYTF.